A selection of T cell receptor beta chains follows, all from one sample in a study of Ad26.COV2.S vaccination and SARS-CoV-2 variants. TCRdb's copy holds only in-frame clones and misses some; the assay was immunoSEQ multiplex PCR. The sample has hundreds of thousands of clones, roughly 91% seen once. The specimen was peripheral blood, collected in a trial of Ad26.COV2.S vaccine versus placebo. The source of these receptors is a person aged 18-60 years who received the Ad26.COV2.S COVID-19 vaccine or a placebo. CDR3s include the opening cysteine and the closing phenylalanine or tryptophan. Each record gives: D gene, clone size, J gene, V gene, CDR3 protein, CDR3 DNA. A D gene is named only where the DNA matches it firmly. The size entry is marked missing in some rows and otherwise reads once, few, many or a size class.

d_gene: .
abundance: .
j_gene: TRBJ2-7
v_gene: TRBV6-5
CDR3aa: CASSYSSGLSYEQYF
CDR3nt: TGTGCCAGCAGTTACTCTTCGGGGCTCTCCTACGAGCAGTACTTC

d_gene: .
abundance: .
j_gene: TRBJ2-1
v_gene: TRBV9
CDR3aa: CASSVGLRPVNEQFF
CDR3nt: TGTGCCAGCAGCGTAGGGCTGCGGCCCGTCAATGAGCAGTTCTTC

d_gene: .
abundance: .
j_gene: TRBJ1-1
v_gene: TRBV4-3
CDR3aa: CASSRDREDTEAFF
CDR3nt: TGCGCCAGCAGCCGGGACCGGGAGGACACTGAAGCTTTCTTT

d_gene: TRBD1
abundance: few
j_gene: TRBJ1-2
v_gene: TRBV5-1
CDR3aa: CASSDASGTGTDGYTF
CDR3nt: TGCGCCAGCAGCGACGCCTCCGGGACAGGGACTGATGGCTACACCTTC

d_gene: TRBD1
abundance: .
j_gene: TRBJ2-4
v_gene: TRBV28
CDR3aa: CASSSPGGGGAKNIQYF
CDR3nt: TGTGCCAGCAGTTCCCCAGGGGGCGGAGGAGCCAAAAACATTCAGTACTTC

d_gene: .
abundance: once
j_gene: TRBJ2-3
v_gene: TRBV28
CDR3aa: CASSRTPRTVTDTQYF
CDR3nt: TGTGCCAGCAGTCGAACTCCCCGGACAGTAACAGATACGCAGTATTTT

d_gene: .
abundance: .
j_gene: TRBJ1-2
v_gene: TRBV7-2
CDR3aa: CASSSLMQTGGYTF
CDR3nt: TGTGCCAGCAGCTCTCTGATGCAGACAGGCGGCTACACCTTC

d_gene: .
abundance: .
j_gene: TRBJ1-3
v_gene: TRBV2
CDR3aa: CASTAANTIYF
CDR3nt: TGTGCCAGCACCGCCGCAAACACCATATATTTT

d_gene: .
abundance: .
j_gene: TRBJ1-2
v_gene: TRBV4-1
CDR3aa: CASSQDAGAVDGYTF
CDR3nt: TGCGCCAGCAGCCAAGATGCAGGGGCGGTGGATGGCTACACCTTC

d_gene: .
abundance: .
j_gene: TRBJ2-7
v_gene: TRBV9
CDR3aa: CASSVAGAGEQYF
CDR3nt: TGTGCCAGCAGCGTAGCAGGGGCGGGCGAGCAGTACTTC

d_gene: .
abundance: .
j_gene: TRBJ1-5
v_gene: TRBV19
CDR3aa: CASTNTPGGSNQPQHF
CDR3nt: TGTGCCAGTACCAATACCCCCGGGGGAAGCAATCAGCCCCAGCATTTT

d_gene: TRBD2
abundance: .
j_gene: TRBJ2-5
v_gene: TRBV5-6
CDR3aa: CASSSSLAGVETQYF
CDR3nt: TGTGCCAGCAGCTCCTCACTAGCGGGAGTGGAGACCCAGTACTTC

d_gene: TRBD2
abundance: .
j_gene: TRBJ2-7
v_gene: TRBV7-9
CDR3aa: CASSLFGGSHHEQYF
CDR3nt: TGTGCCAGCAGCTTATTTGGCGGGAGCCACCACGAGCAGTACTTC

d_gene: .
abundance: .
j_gene: TRBJ2-3
v_gene: TRBV5-1
CDR3aa: CASSLEWVTPTDTQYF
CDR3nt: TGCGCCAGCAGCTTGGAGTGGGTCACGCCGACAGATACGCAGTATTTT

d_gene: .
abundance: few
j_gene: TRBJ1-5
v_gene: TRBV19
CDR3aa: CASSKGHQSNQPQHF
CDR3nt: TGTGCCAGTAGTAAGGGACACCAGAGCAATCAGCCCCAGCATTTT

d_gene: .
abundance: .
j_gene: TRBJ2-4
v_gene: TRBV6-5
CDR3aa: CASKGSQVKNIQYF
CDR3nt: TGTGCCAGCAAAGGGTCTCAAGTCAAAAACATTCAGTACTTC

d_gene: .
abundance: .
j_gene: TRBJ2-5
v_gene: TRBV7-2
CDR3aa: CASTTPLEETQYF
CDR3nt: TGTGCCAGCACCACGCCACTTGAAGAGACCCAGTACTTC

d_gene: TRBD2
abundance: .
j_gene: TRBJ2-7
v_gene: TRBV28
CDR3aa: CATKNPTGGIYEQYF
CDR3nt: TGTGCCACCAAGAACCCGACGGGGGGGATCTACGAGCAGTACTTC

d_gene: .
abundance: .
j_gene: TRBJ2-1
v_gene: TRBV27
CDR3aa: CASSKTRDEQFF
CDR3nt: TGTGCCAGCAGTAAAACTAGGGATGAGCAGTTCTTC

d_gene: .
abundance: .
j_gene: TRBJ1-5
v_gene: TRBV7-8
CDR3aa: CASSLSNGNQPQHF
CDR3nt: TGTGCCAGCAGCTTAAGTAACGGCAATCAGCCCCAGCATTTT

d_gene: TRBD2
abundance: .
j_gene: TRBJ2-7
v_gene: TRBV3-1/TRBV3-2
CDR3aa: CASSPGGGAYEQYF
CDR3nt: TGTGCCAGCAGCCCCGGTGGGGGGGCCTACGAGCAGTACTTC

d_gene: .
abundance: once
j_gene: TRBJ1-1
v_gene: TRBV18
CDR3aa: CASSPGAANTEAFF
CDR3nt: TGTGCCAGCTCACCAGGGGCGGCGAACACTGAAGCTTTCTTT

d_gene: TRBD1
abundance: few
j_gene: TRBJ2-3
v_gene: TRBV12-3/TRBV12-4
CDR3aa: CASKGTGGNTQYF
CDR3nt: TGTGCCAGCAAAGGGACAGGGGGCAATACGCAGTATTTT

d_gene: .
abundance: .
j_gene: TRBJ1-5
v_gene: TRBV19
CDR3aa: CASTTRVPYSNQPQHF
CDR3nt: TGTGCCAGTACTACAAGAGTACCATATAGCAATCAGCCCCAGCATTTT

d_gene: .
abundance: few
j_gene: TRBJ1-2
v_gene: TRBV6-6
CDR3aa: CASRTGLTLYGYTF
CDR3nt: TGTGCCAGCAGAACCGGACTGACCCTCTATGGCTACACCTTC

d_gene: TRBD2
abundance: .
j_gene: TRBJ2-7
v_gene: TRBV5-1
CDR3aa: CASRWTSGVLYEQYF
CDR3nt: TGCGCCAGCAGATGGACTAGCGGGGTTCTCTACGAGCAGTACTTC

d_gene: .
abundance: .
j_gene: TRBJ1-3
v_gene: TRBV30
CDR3aa: CAWSESGNTIYF
CDR3nt: TGTGCCTGGAGTGAGTCTGGAAACACCATATATTTT

d_gene: .
abundance: few
j_gene: TRBJ1-5
v_gene: TRBV9
CDR3aa: CASSGTPAQPQHF
CDR3nt: TGTGCCAGCTCCGGGACACCAGCCCAGCCCCAGCATTTT

d_gene: TRBD2
abundance: .
j_gene: TRBJ2-2
v_gene: TRBV5-4
CDR3aa: CASSSSTSGLRTGELFF
CDR3nt: TGTGCCAGCAGCTCATCCACTAGCGGGCTTCGCACCGGGGAGCTGTTTTTT

d_gene: .
abundance: .
j_gene: TRBJ1-1
v_gene: TRBV30
CDR3aa: CAWGSRGTEAFF
CDR3nt: TGTGCCTGGGGCAGCCGGGGCACTGAAGCTTTCTTT

d_gene: .
abundance: .
j_gene: TRBJ2-7
v_gene: TRBV5-1
CDR3aa: CASSLAFGGSSYEQYF
CDR3nt: TGCGCCAGCAGCTTGGCGTTCGGCGGTTCATCCTACGAGCAGTACTTC

d_gene: TRBD1
abundance: once
j_gene: TRBJ1-6
v_gene: TRBV7-2
CDR3aa: CASSLGLIGDRDNSPLHF
CDR3nt: TGTGCCAGCAGCTTAGGGCTGATTGGGGACAGGGATAATTCACCCCTCCACTTT

d_gene: TRBD1
abundance: .
j_gene: TRBJ1-3
v_gene: TRBV9
CDR3aa: CASSSLSSTGYGNTIYF
CDR3nt: TGTGCCAGCAGCTCCCTCTCCTCGACAGGGTATGGAAACACCATATATTTT

d_gene: TRBD1
abundance: many
j_gene: TRBJ2-7
v_gene: TRBV6-5
CDR3aa: CASSSTRTGAYEQYF
CDR3nt: TGTGCCAGCAGCTCCACACGGACAGGGGCCTACGAGCAGTACTTC

d_gene: .
abundance: .
j_gene: TRBJ1-6
v_gene: TRBV12-3/TRBV12-4
CDR3aa: CASSPQVNSPLHF
CDR3nt: TGTGCCAGCAGTCCTCAGGTTAATTCACCCCTCCACTTT

d_gene: .
abundance: .
j_gene: TRBJ1-6
v_gene: TRBV5-5
CDR3aa: CASSANWWQDSPLHF
CDR3nt: TGTGCCAGCAGCGCCAATTGGTGGCAGGATTCACCCCTCCACTTT

d_gene: .
abundance: .
j_gene: TRBJ2-1
v_gene: TRBV14
CDR3aa: CASSLESWNEQFF
CDR3nt: TGTGCCAGCAGCCTCGAGAGCTGGAATGAGCAGTTCTTC

d_gene: .
abundance: .
j_gene: TRBJ2-1
v_gene: TRBV5-5
CDR3aa: CASSFQGSRDHNEQFF
CDR3nt: TGTGCCAGCAGCTTTCAGGGGTCGAGGGATCACAATGAGCAGTTCTTC

d_gene: TRBD2
abundance: .
j_gene: TRBJ2-3
v_gene: TRBV7-3
CDR3aa: CASSYSGGAGTDTQYF
CDR3nt: TGTGCCAGCAGCTACTCCGGGGGGGCTGGGACAGATACGCAGTATTTT

d_gene: .
abundance: .
j_gene: TRBJ1-6
v_gene: TRBV14
CDR3aa: CASSQGQMYNSPLHF
CDR3nt: TGTGCCAGCAGCCAAGGACAGATGTATAATTCACCCCTCCACTTT

d_gene: TRBD1
abundance: .
j_gene: TRBJ2-2
v_gene: TRBV27
CDR3aa: CASSFRGQLGELFF
CDR3nt: TGTGCCAGCAGTTTCCGGGGACAGCTCGGGGAGCTGTTTTTT

d_gene: .
abundance: .
j_gene: TRBJ2-7
v_gene: TRBV29-1
CDR3aa: CSVRIPDTYEQYF
CDR3nt: TGCAGCGTTAGAATACCGGACACCTACGAGCAGTACTTC

d_gene: .
abundance: .
j_gene: TRBJ2-3
v_gene: TRBV25-1
CDR3aa: CASGRPNEDTQYF
CDR3nt: TGTGCCAGCGGCCGACCGAACGAGGATACGCAGTATTTT

d_gene: .
abundance: many
j_gene: TRBJ2-7
v_gene: TRBV6-1
CDR3aa: CASSERQSYEQYF
CDR3nt: TGTGCCAGCAGTGAACGCCAATCCTACGAGCAGTACTTC

d_gene: .
abundance: .
j_gene: TRBJ2-1
v_gene: TRBV29-1
CDR3aa: CSVAHVNEQFF
CDR3nt: TGCAGCGTTGCCCACGTCAATGAGCAGTTCTTC

d_gene: .
abundance: .
j_gene: TRBJ1-1
v_gene: TRBV9
CDR3aa: CASSVSMGATEAFF
CDR3nt: TGTGCCAGCAGCGTGTCGATGGGGGCCACTGAAGCTTTCTTT

d_gene: .
abundance: .
j_gene: TRBJ2-5
v_gene: TRBV4-2
CDR3aa: CASSQDPGQETQYF
CDR3nt: TGTGCCAGCAGCCAAGATCCAGGTCAAGAGACCCAGTACTTC

d_gene: .
abundance: .
j_gene: TRBJ1-5
v_gene: TRBV9
CDR3aa: CASSAFGNQPQHF
CDR3nt: TGTGCCAGCAGCGCTTTTGGGAATCAGCCCCAGCATTTT

d_gene: .
abundance: .
j_gene: TRBJ1-5
v_gene: TRBV19
CDR3aa: CASSNYHREGNQPQHF
CDR3nt: TGTGCCAGCTCCAATTACCACAGGGAAGGCAATCAGCCCCAGCATTTT

d_gene: .
abundance: .
j_gene: TRBJ1-6
v_gene: TRBV19
CDR3aa: CASSPNRDSPLHF
CDR3nt: TGTGCCAGTAGTCCCAACAGGGATTCACCCCTCCACTTT

d_gene: TRBD1
abundance: .
j_gene: TRBJ2-6
v_gene: TRBV10-3
CDR3aa: CAIRPGQGVSGANVLTF
CDR3nt: TGTGCCATCAGGCCGGGACAGGGGGTCTCTGGGGCCAACGTCCTGACTTTC